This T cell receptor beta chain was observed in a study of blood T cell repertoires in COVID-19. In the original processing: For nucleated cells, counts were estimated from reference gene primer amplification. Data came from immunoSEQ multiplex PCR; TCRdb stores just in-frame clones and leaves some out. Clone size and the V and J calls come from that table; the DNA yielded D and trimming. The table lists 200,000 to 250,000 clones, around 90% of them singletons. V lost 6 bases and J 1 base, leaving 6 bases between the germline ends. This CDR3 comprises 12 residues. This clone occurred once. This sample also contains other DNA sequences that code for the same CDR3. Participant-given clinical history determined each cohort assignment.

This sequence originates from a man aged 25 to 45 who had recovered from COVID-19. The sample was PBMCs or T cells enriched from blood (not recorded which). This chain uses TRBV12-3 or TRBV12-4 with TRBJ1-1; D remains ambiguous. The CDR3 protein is CASRYRNTEAFF. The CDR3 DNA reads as TGTGCCAGCAGATATAGGAACACTGAAGCTTTCTTT.